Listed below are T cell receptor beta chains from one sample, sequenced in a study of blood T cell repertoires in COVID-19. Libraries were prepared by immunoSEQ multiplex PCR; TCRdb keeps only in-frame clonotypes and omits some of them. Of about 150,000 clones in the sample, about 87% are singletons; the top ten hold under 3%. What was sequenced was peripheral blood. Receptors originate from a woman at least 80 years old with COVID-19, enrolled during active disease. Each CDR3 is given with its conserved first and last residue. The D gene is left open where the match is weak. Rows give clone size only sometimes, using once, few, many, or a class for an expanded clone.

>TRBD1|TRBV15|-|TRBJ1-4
TGTGCCACCAGCAGAGATCCTCCAGGGGGCGTCCTTGAAAAACTGTTTTTT
CATSRDPPGGVLEKLFF
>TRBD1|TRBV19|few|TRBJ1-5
TGTGCCAGTAGTGGGGTTTTTGGGACAGGGGAGAGAGGGAGCAATCAGCCCCAGCATTTT
CASSGVFGTGERGSNQPQHF
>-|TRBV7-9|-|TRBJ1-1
TGTGCCAGCAGCTTATCACGGGGGAACACTGAAGCTTTCTTT
CASSLSRGNTEAFF
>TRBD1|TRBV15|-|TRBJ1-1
TGTGCCACCAGCAGATGGGACAGCATGAACACTGAAGCTTTCTTT
CATSRWDSMNTEAFF
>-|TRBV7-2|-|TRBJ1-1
TGTGCCAGCAGCTTATTTTTTTTGGGGAGCTTTATGAACACTGAAGCTTTCTTT
CASSLFFLGSFMNTEAFF
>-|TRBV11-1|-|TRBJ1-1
TGTGCCAGCAGCCGCCGACAGAACACTGAAGCTTTCTTT
CASSRRQNTEAFF
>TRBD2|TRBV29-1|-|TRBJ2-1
TGCAGCGTTGAGGGGCTAGCGGGATCGGGAGTTATCGATGAGCAGTTCTTC
CSVEGLAGSGVIDEQFF
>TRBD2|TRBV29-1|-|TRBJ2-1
TGCAGCGTGTTGGCTAGCGGGACTGTTAATGAGCAGTTCTTC
CSVLASGTVNEQFF
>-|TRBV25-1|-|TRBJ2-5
TGTGCCAGCAGTGATTCCCCCGCGGGGAGAGGGGAGACCCAGTACTTC
CASSDSPAGRGETQYF
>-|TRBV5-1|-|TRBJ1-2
TGCGCCAGCCGCGCCGGGGAAGGGAATGGCTACACCTTC
CASRAGEGNGYTF
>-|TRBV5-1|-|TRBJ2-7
TGCGCCAGCAGCTCAGGTTCTATGGCACAGCTCATCGAGCAGTACTTC
CASSSGSMAQLIEQYF
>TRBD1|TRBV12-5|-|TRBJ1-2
TGTGCTAGTGGTTCACGGACAGGGGGCATCGCCAACTATGGCTACACCTTC
CASGSRTGGIANYGYTF
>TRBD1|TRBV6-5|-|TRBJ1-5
TGTGCCAGCAGCAAAAGACAGGGCAAACAGCCCCAGCATTTT
CASSKRQGKQPQHF
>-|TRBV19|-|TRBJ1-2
TGTGCCAGTAGTATAGACTCGACAGTTTACTATGGCTACACCTTC
CASSIDSTVYYGYTF
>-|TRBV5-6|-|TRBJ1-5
TGTGCCAGCAGCTCCCTTGGACAGAATAGCAATCAGCCCCAGCATTTT
CASSSLGQNSNQPQHF
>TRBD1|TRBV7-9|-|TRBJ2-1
TGTGCCAGCAGCGTACGACAGGGACATGAGCAGTTCTTC
CASSVRQGHEQFF
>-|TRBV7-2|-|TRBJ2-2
TGTGCCAGCAGCCCGGTCGGCAGGGTAGAGACCGGGGAGCTGTTTTTT
CASSPVGRVETGELFF
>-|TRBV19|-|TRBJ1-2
TGTGCCAGTAGTACCAGACAGGCGGGAGACTATGGCTACACCTTC
CASSTRQAGDYGYTF
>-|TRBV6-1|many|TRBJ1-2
TGTGCCAGCAGTGAAGGGAGCTCGTATGGCTACACCTTC
CASSEGSSYGYTF
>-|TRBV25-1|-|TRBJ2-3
TGTGCCAGCAGTTCCACAGGGTCCAATACGCAGTATTTT
CASSSTGSNTQYF
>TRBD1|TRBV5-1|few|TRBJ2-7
TGCGCCAGCAGCTTGAGCGGTAAGGACAGGAGAGCCTACGAGCAGTACTTC
CASSLSGKDRRAYEQYF
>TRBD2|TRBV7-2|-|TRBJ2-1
TGTGCCAGCAGCTCCGGAGCGGGACGCTCGGGCAATGAGCAGTTCTTC
CASSSGAGRSGNEQFF
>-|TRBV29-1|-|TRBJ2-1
TGCAGCGTTGCTCGGCAGGGGCCCGCCAATGAGCAGTTCTTC
CSVARQGPANEQFF
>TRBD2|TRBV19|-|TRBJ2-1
TGTGCCAGTAGTGGGCCTGGCGGGAGGGCCGGGGATGAGCAGTTCTTC
CASSGPGGRAGDEQFF
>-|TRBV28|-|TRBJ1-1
TGTGCCAGCAGCCTTAATCACCCCTGGCAGATGAACACTGAAGCTTTCTTT
CASSLNHPWQMNTEAFF
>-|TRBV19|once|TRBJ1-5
TGTGCCAGTAGTATCCGAGGCGAGGGTCAGCCCCAGCATTTT
CASSIRGEGQPQHF
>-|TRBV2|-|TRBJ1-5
TGTGCCAGCACGGAGACTTATAGCAATCAGCCCCAGCATTTT
CASTETYSNQPQHF
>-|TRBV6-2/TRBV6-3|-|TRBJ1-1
TGTGCCAGCAGTGTCATGCCGGGAAGTGAAGCTTTCTTT
CASSVMPGSEAFF
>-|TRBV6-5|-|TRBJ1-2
TGTGCCAGCATTTTTGGCGGGACGGCCCTAAGTGGCTACACCTTC
CASIFGGTALSGYTF
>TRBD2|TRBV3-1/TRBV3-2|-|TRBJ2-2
TGTGCCAGCAGCCAAACAACCGGGACTAGGGCCGGGGAGCTGTTTTTT
CASSQTTGTRAGELFF
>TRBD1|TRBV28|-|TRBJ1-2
TGTGCCAGCAGTTGGGACAGGGGGCGCAGTATGCATGGCTACACCTTC
CASSWDRGRSMHGYTF
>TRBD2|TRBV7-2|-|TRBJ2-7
TGTGCCAGCAGCTTAGATACTAGCGGCACCTCCTACGAGCAGTACTTC
CASSLDTSGTSYEQYF
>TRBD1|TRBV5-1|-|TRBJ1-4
TGCGCCAGCAGCGGGACAGCCGCAACTAATGAAAAACTGTTTTTT
CASSGTAATNEKLFF
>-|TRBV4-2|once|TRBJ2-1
TGTGCCAGCGCCAAGGCTGAGAGCGGAGTCTCCTACAATGAGCAGTTCTTC
CASAKAESGVSYNEQFF
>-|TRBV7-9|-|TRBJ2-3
TGTGCCAGCAGTTCTGCAACTCCTGGCACAGATACGCAGTATTTT
CASSSATPGTDTQYF
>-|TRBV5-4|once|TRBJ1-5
TGTGCCAGCAGCTTGTCAGGGGATAATCAGCCCCAGCATTTT
CASSLSGDNQPQHF
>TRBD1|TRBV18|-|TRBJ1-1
TGTGCCAGCTCCGAACAGACAGGGGCGAACACTGAAGCTTTCTTT
CASSEQTGANTEAFF
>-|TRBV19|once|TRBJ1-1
TGTGCCAGTAGTAAAATGCGAGTGAACACTGAAGCTTTCTTT
CASSKMRVNTEAFF
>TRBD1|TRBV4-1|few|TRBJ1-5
TGCGCCAGCAGCCCGGGGACAGGGGAGTACAATCAGCCCCAGCATTTT
CASSPGTGEYNQPQHF
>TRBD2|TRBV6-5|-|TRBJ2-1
TGTGCCAGCGAGCGGGACGAATACAATGAGCAGTTCTTC
CASERDEYNEQFF
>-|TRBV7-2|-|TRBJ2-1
TGTGCCAGCAGCTTAGACGGGAGTTACAATGAGCAGTTCTTC
CASSLDGSYNEQFF
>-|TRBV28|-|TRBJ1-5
TGTGCCAGCAGTTTGGGCCGATCAGCAGTTATTAGCAATCAGCCCCAGCATTTT
CASSLGRSAVISNQPQHF
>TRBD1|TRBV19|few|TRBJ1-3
TGTGCCAGTGGAGGACAGGGGAAGGGCGCTGGAAACACCATATATTTT
CASGGQGKGAGNTIYF
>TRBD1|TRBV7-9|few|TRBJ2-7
TGTGCCAGCAGCTTTGAACAGGGGTCCTCCTCCCACGAGCAGTACTTC
CASSFEQGSSSHEQYF
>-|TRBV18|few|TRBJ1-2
TGTGCCAGCTCACCAGGGGCAGGGGTTGATGGCTACACCTTC
CASSPGAGVDGYTF
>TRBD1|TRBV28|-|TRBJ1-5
TGTGCCAGTCGGAGACAGGGCCAAAGCAATCAGCCCCAGCATTTT
CASRRQGQSNQPQHF
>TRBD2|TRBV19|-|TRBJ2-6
TGTGCCAGTAGTACCGCGGGGGATTTCTCTGGGGCCAACGTCCTGACTTTC
CASSTAGDFSGANVLTF